This TCR beta chain was found in a study of T cells in Graves' hyperthyroidism and ophthalmopathy. No ophthalmopathy progression within 18 months constituted stable Graves' hyperthyroidism. Patients were aged 18 to 65, had disease duration under 2 months, and had newly diagnosed hyperthyroidism. In making diagnoses, clinical symptoms, serum thyroxine and TRAb, thyroid ultrasound and orbital computed tomography were all used. Each 10 ml fresh peripheral blood draw supplied the PBMCs. Ten or more counts support this clonotype. The CDR3 regions of TCR beta were amplified from RNA transcripts. The study used the HTBI primer set for a first-round RT-PCR of the TCR CDR3. MiXCR was run by TCRdb on the multiplex PCR reads, yielding one entry per CDR3 protein. Among around 290,000 distinct CDR3 sequences listed, around 15% were seen once. The CDR3 loop spans 15 amino acids. Trimming at V came to 4 bases and at J to 1 base, leaving 6 bases not matched to a gene.

This clonotype was sampled from a woman aged 35 to 49 with Graves' hyperthyroidism. The material sequenced was blood. This rearrangement joins TRBV12-3 or TRBV12-4 to TRBJ1-1, with 7 nucleotides matching TRBD1. CDR3 DNA: TGTGCCAGCAGTTCTTGGGGACAGCCGAACACTGAAGCTTTCTTT. Its translation: CASSSWGQPNTEAFF.